Each of the 4 T cell receptor beta chains below was sequenced from the same sample in a study of cytomegalovirus exposure and HLA in healthy donors. Using immunoSEQ multiplex PCR, the repertoire was profiled, and TCRdb retains in-frame clones only, with some absent. The data contain about 130,000 clones, about 95% of them seen just once; the ten biggest clones take up 1.8%. The source material was PBMCs. These receptors originate from a man between 18 and 35 years old in good health and CMV-seropositive.

The gene calls are TRBV7-2 and TRBJ2-7; 9 bases fit TRBD1. CDR3 length equals 17 residues. V was pared by 1 base and J by 5 bases, with 12 bases of the junction left unmatched. From germline, CDR1 is SGHTA and CDR2 FQGNSA. CDR3 DNA sequence: TGTGCCAGCAGCTTAGGGCCCCCGACAGGGGGGTACAACGAGCAGTACTTC. It encodes CASSLGPPTGGYNEQYF.

The chain couples TRBV28 to TRBJ2-7, with D unresolved. The CDR3 sequence is 16 residues long. Between the trimmed V and J ends, which lost 4 bases and 4 bases, there was a span of 20 bases. Germline CDR1 reads MDHEN; CDR2 reads SYDVKM. CDR3 sequence reads: CASSSPQSTGSYEQYF. CDR3 DNA: TGTGCCAGCAGTTCCCCTCAATCGACTGGCTCTTACGAGCAGTACTTC.

The chain couples TRBV25-1 to TRBJ2-6; D possibly corresponds to TRBD1 (6 bases). This CDR3 has 16 residues. From germline, CDR1 is MGHDK and CDR2 SYGVNS. The germline V and J ends were trimmed by 7 bases and 2 bases, with 15 bases remaining between them. CDR3 amino acids: CASTHTGSAGANVLTF. The CDR3 bases are TGTGCCAGCACCCATACAGGGAGCGCTGGGGCCAACGTCCTGACTTTC.

The V call is TRBV7-6, the J call TRBJ1-2; TRBD1 matches 10 bases. Trimming cost V 2 bases and J 5 bases; bases outside gene matches: 11. The CDR3 loop spans 17 amino acids. Looked up from germline, CDR1 is SGHVS and CDR2 is FNYEAQ. CDR3 nucleotides: TGTGCCAGCAGCTTACTTGCGGAGGACAGGGGGGGTTATGGCTACACCTTC. It specifies CASSLLAEDRGGYGYTF.